A single sample is the source of the 9 T cell receptor beta chains below, sequenced in a study of OX40 agonist ivuxolimab in advanced cancers. Assay: immunoSEQ multiplex PCR; the TCRdb copy retains only in-frame clones and omits some. The repertoire holds more than 35,000 clones, with 86% as singletons. The sequencing here drew on CD4+ or CD8+ T cells sorted from blood, taken in a trial of the OX40 agonist ivuxolimab. These receptors came from an adult with an advanced solid tumor such as melanoma, head and neck, liver or kidney cancer.

This clone was detected once. The chain links TRBV5-5 to TRBJ1-3; possible D gene TRBD1, 6 bases. CDR1 SGHKS and CDR2 YYEKEE come from the germline V gene (reference sequence). The CDR3 contains 16 residues. V was cut by 2 bases and J by 8 bases, with 20 bases left in between. CDR3 region: CASSFSTGLGWDTIYF. The CDR3 DNA is TGTGCCAGCAGCTTTTCAACAGGGTTGGGTTGGGACACCATATATTTT.

The CDR3 here is CASSLGPYQETQYF. As DNA, the CDR3 is TGTGCCAGCAGCTTGGGCCCGTACCAAGAGACCCAGTACTTC. This chain connects TRBV13 to TRBJ2-5, with D unresolved. This CDR3 is 14 amino acids long. Germline lookup yields CDR1 PRHDT and CDR2 FYEKMQ (reference sequence). V lost 3 bases to trimming and J lost 0 bases, with 8 bases between them.

The chain uses TRBV27 and TRBJ1-1; weak D call: TRBD1 (5 bases). The V gene's germline CDR1 is MNHEY and CDR2 SMNVEV (reference sequence). This CDR3 region has 15 residues. V lost 4 bases, J lost 0 bases, and 12 bases lay in between. This CDR3 is CASSYRGPMNTEAFF. CDR3 nucleotide sequence: TGTGCCAGCAGTTATAGGGGACCGATGAACACTGAAGCTTTCTTT.

The chain uses TRBV9 and TRBJ2-2, with 8 bases identical to TRBD1. Germline CDR1 SGDLS, CDR2 YYNGEE. The J segment lost 2 bases and the V segment lost 2 bases, leaving 5 bases of the junction unmatched. The CDR3 is 16 residues long. CDR3 DNA sequence: TGTGCCAGCAGCGTTCCCAGGGGGCCAAACACCGGGGAGCTGTTTTTT. Residues: CASSVPRGPNTGELFF.

This clone was observed a single time. V usage is TRBV5-6 and J usage is TRBJ2-7; TRBD2 agrees at 7 bases. The trim removed 4 bases at V and 3 bases at J, leaving 10 bases unmatched. Germline CDR1 SGHDT, CDR2 YYEEEE. This CDR3 has 15 residues. CDR3 loop: CASSRGGVRSYEQYF. The CDR3 bases are TGTGCCAGCAGCCGTGGGGGGGTGCGAAGCTACGAGCAGTACTTC.

V gene TRBV7-1 combines with J gene TRBJ2-7; D assignment may be TRBD1 or TRBD2 (5 bases each). TRBV7-1 counts as an open reading frame of uncertain function. The CDR3 contains 13 residues. V was trimmed by 5 bases and J by 3 bases, leaving 11 bases between them. CDR3 sequence: CASSQDGGYEQYF. The CDR3, as DNA: TGTGCCAGCAGCCAAGATGGGGGCTACGAGCAGTACTTC.

The chain is built from TRBV7-2 and TRBJ2-1; 9 bases line up with TRBD2. Losses at the gene ends were 3 bases for V and 0 bases for J; bases not matched to a gene: 9. Germline loops: CDR1 SGHTA, CDR2 FQGNSA. This CDR3 spans 18 amino acids. The CDR3 loop reads CASSLPLAGTGSYNEQFF. CDR3 DNA sequence: TGTGCCAGCAGCTTGCCCCTAGCGGGGACCGGCTCCTACAATGAGCAGTTCTTC.

The chain recombines TRBV7-2 with TRBJ1-2; possible D gene TRBD1, 6 bases. Germline loops: CDR1 SGHTA, CDR2 FQGNSA. V lost 4 bases and J lost 4, with 13 bases in between. The CDR3 has 14 residues. CDR3 in DNA: TGTGCCAGCAGCTCTAACAGGGTGTTCTATGGCTACACCTTC. It specifies CASSSNRVFYGYTF.

The V call is TRBV6-5, the J call TRBJ1-1; tentatively, D is TRBD1 (5 bases). Trimming took 6 bases from V and 1 from J, leaving 9 bases between them. The CDR3 is 13 amino acids. Germline V gene sequence: CDR1 MNHEY, CDR2 SVGAGI. CDR3 sequence (DNA): TGTGCCAGCAGACTAGGGACGAACACTGAAGCTTTCTTT. This translates into CASRLGTNTEAFF.